The 20 T cell receptor beta chains below all came from one sample that was sequenced in a study of PD-L1 blockade in urothelial cancer. Some clones are missing from TCRdb's copy, which holds only in-frame ones; the method was immunoSEQ multiplex PCR. Among tens of thousands of clones listed, around 90% were seen once. Here the sequenced sample was PBMCs, taken around atezolizumab (anti-PD-L1) treatment. These receptor sequences come from a man aged 60-69 years with urothelial cancer.

This chain connects TRBV5-1 to TRBJ2-5; TRBD2 matches at 14 bases. The V gene end was trimmed by 6 bases and the J gene end by 5 bases; junction bases not matched to a gene: 6. The CDR3 length is 15 residues. Germline V gene data show CDR1 as SGHRS and CDR2 as YFSETQ. The CDR3 is CASNGLAGGRETQYF. In DNA, the CDR3 is TGCGCCAGCAATGGACTAGCGGGGGGCCGGGAGACCCAGTACTTC. The complete variable domain, with remaining parts taken from reference TRBV5-1 and TRBJ2-5, reads KAGVTQTPRYLIKTRGQQVTLSCSPISGHRSVSWYQQTPGQGLQFLFEYFSETQRNKGNFPGRFSGRQFSNSRSEMNVSTLELGDSALYLCASNGLAGGRETQYFGPGTRLLVL.

The chain carries TRBV4-3 and TRBJ2-5, with 9 bases that match TRBD2. The CDR3 sequence is 15 residues long. CDR1 and CDR2 from the germline V gene are LGHNA and YSLEER. The ends lost 1 base at V and 3 bases at J; junction bases unmatched: 3. The DNA for the CDR3 is TGCGCCAGCAGCCAAGCAGCTAGCGGGGAAGAGACCCAGTACTTC. Protein sequence: CASSQAASGEETQYF.

This chain joins TRBV7-9 and TRBJ1-2; D gene uncertain. The CDR3 has 14 residues. V was shortened by 1 base and J by 1 base, with 7 bases between the two germline ends. CDR1 and CDR2 (germline): SEHNR, FQNEAQ (reference sequence). The CDR3 DNA follows: TGTGCCAGCAGCTTAGATGGAGATAACTATGGCTACACCTTC. Translating it yields CASSLDGDNYGYTF.

The chain's CDR3 is CASSPYGTTSGKETQYF. In DNA, the CDR3 is TGTGCCAGCAGCCCCTACGGGACGACTAGCGGCAAAGAGACCCAGTACTTC. The chain links TRBV11-2 to TRBJ2-5, with 9 bases that match TRBD2. The CDR3 is 17 amino acids. The ends lost 5 bases at V and 3 bases at J; junction bases unmatched: 13. Germline V gene sequence: CDR1 SGHAT, CDR2 FQNNGV. Full variable domain (remainder filled in from reference TRBV11-2 and TRBJ2-5): EAGVAQSPRYKIIEKRQSVAFWCNPISGHATLYWYQQILGQGPKLLIQFQNNGVVDDSQLPKDRFSAERLKGVDSTLKIQPAKLEDSAVYLCASSPYGTTSGKETQYFGPGTRLLVL.

The gene calls are TRBV7-3 and TRBJ2-1; a possible D gene is TRBD2 (6 bases). Germline V lookup: CDR1 SGHTA, CDR2 FQGTGA. V dropped 0 bases and J dropped 4 bases, with 7 bases sitting between them. The CDR3 runs to 14 residues. The CDR3 sequence is CASSLTEGYNEQFF. As DNA, the CDR3 is TGTGCCAGCAGCTTAACGGAGGGATACAATGAGCAGTTCTTC.

The chain combines TRBV7-9 with TRBJ2-3; D is perhaps TRBD2 (6 bases). V lost 3 bases and J 3 bases, leaving 10 bases between the germline ends. Germline CDR1 SEHNR, CDR2 FQNEAQ (reference sequence). This CDR3 spans 14 amino acids. CDR3 sequence: CASSFRELTDTQYF. As DNA, the CDR3 is TGTGCCAGCAGCTTTCGGGAGTTGACAGATACGCAGTATTTT.

This sequence joins TRBV11-3 and TRBJ2-2, with 9 bases fitting TRBD2. This CDR3 comprises 15 residues. J gave up 7 bases and V 3 bases, and 6 bases lay outside the gene matches. The germline CDR1 and CDR2 sequences are SGHNT and YENEEA. The CDR3 coding sequence is TGTGCCAGCAGCTTTGGCGGGGGGGCTGGCGGGGAGCTGTTTTTT. It yields the protein CASSFGGGAGGELFF.

The chain combines TRBV4-1 with TRBJ2-7; the match to TRBD1 covers 7 bases. The CDR3 is made up of 17 amino acids. Germline trimming cut 5 bases from V and 3 bases from J; bases unmatched to any gene: 16. Germline assignment: CDR1 MGHRA and CDR2 YSYEKL. CDR3 in amino acids: CASSKGATGPENYEQYF. CDR3 DNA sequence: TGCGCCAGCAGCAAAGGGGCGACAGGGCCCGAAAACTACGAGCAGTACTTC.

This clone has a single count. The DNA for the CDR3 is TGTGCCAGCACCTCGACAGGCCATCAGCCCCAGCATTTT. Its translation: CASTSTGHQPQHF. The chain is built from TRBV28 and TRBJ1-5; TRBD1 is a possible D gene (6 bases). Deletions cut 7 bases from V and 5 bases from J, with 12 bases between. Germline CDR1 is MDHEN and CDR2 is SYDVKM. CDR3 length: 13 amino acids.

This sequence joins TRBV19 and TRBJ1-6; TRBD1 aligns across 8 bases. With 3 bases clipped from V and 2 bases from J, the junction kept 3 bases outside the gene matches. Germline values: CDR1 LNHDA, CDR2 SQIVND (reference sequence). This CDR3 has 16 residues. CDR3 DNA sequence: TGTGCCAGTAGTATGCTGGGACAGGCCTATAATTCACCCCTCCACTTT. Residues: CASSMLGQAYNSPLHF.

The chain employs TRBV6-6 and TRBJ1-2; 9 bases map to TRBD1. The germline V gene has CDR1 MNHNY and CDR2 SVGAGI (reference sequence). The CDR3 is 14 residues long. The ends lost 3 bases at V and 7 bases at J; junction bases unmatched: 6. The CDR3 bases are TGTGCCAGCAGTTATGGGGACAGGGAATTTGGCTACACCTTC. This sequence encodes CASSYGDREFGYTF.

V gene TRBV29-1 combines with J gene TRBJ1-2; 7 bases match TRBD1. In germline, CDR1 is SQVTM, CDR2 ANQGSEA. The junction had 11 bases not matched to a gene; V was cut back by 0 bases and J by 1 base. CDR3 length: 17 amino acids. The CDR3 here is CSVEDRTRQGVNYGYTF. The CDR3 nucleotides read TGCAGCGTTGAAGATCGGACGCGGCAGGGGGTTAACTATGGCTACACCTTC.

This rearrangement joins TRBV7-3 to TRBJ1-1, with 8 bases lining up with TRBD1. Germline lookup yields CDR1 SGHTA and CDR2 FQGTGA. The CDR3 runs to 17 residues. V was clipped by 0 bases and J by 4 bases; unmatched bases: 10. The CDR3 nucleotides are TGTGCCAGCAGCTTAACTGGACCAGGGGGCCTGGGCACTGAAGCTTTCTTT. This translates into CASSLTGPGGLGTEAFF.

V and J are TRBV7-3 and TRBJ2-3; D possibly corresponds to TRBD1 (6 bases). There are 15 residues in the CDR3. CDR1 and CDR2 (germline): SGHTA, FQGTGA. Trimming took off 6 bases at V and 0 bases at J, with 13 bases between the two ends. CDR3 amino acids: CASSLTGFSTDTQYF. DNA for the CDR3: TGTGCCAGCAGTTTGACAGGCTTTAGCACAGATACGCAGTATTTT. The variable domain in full, with the rest retrieved from reference TRBV7-3 and TRBJ2-3, is GAGVSQTPSNKVTEKGKYVELRCDPISGHTALYWYRQSLGQGPEFLIYFQGTGAADDSGLPNDRFFAVRPEGSVSTLKIQRTERGDSAVYLCASSLTGFSTDTQYFGPGTRLTVL.

This chain connects TRBV19 to TRBJ2-1, with TRBD1 matching 10 bases. CDR1 is LNHDA and CDR2 is SQIVND in the germline V gene (reference sequence). The CDR3 covers 16 residues. The V gene end was trimmed by 1 base and the J gene end by 5 bases; junction bases not matched to a gene: 5. The CDR3 sequence is CASSIVGTGVNNEQFF. In nucleotides, the CDR3 is TGTGCCAGTAGTATAGTTGGGACAGGGGTTAACAATGAGCAGTTCTTC. Together with reference TRBV19 and TRBJ2-1, the CDR3 gives the full variable domain: DGGITQSPKYLFRKEGQNVTLSCEQNLNHDAMYWYRQDPGQGLRLIYYSQIVNDFQKGDIAEGYSVSREKKESFPLTVTSAQKNPTAFYLCASSIVGTGVNNEQFFGPGTRLTVL.

The genes are TRBV18 and TRBJ1-1; D is uncertain. From germline, CDR1 is KGHSH and CDR2 LQKENI. The ends were cut back, 6 bases at V and 0 bases at J, with 8 bases in the middle. The CDR3 extends over 13 amino acids. The CDR3, as DNA: TGTGCCAGCTCCGACAAATTGAACACTGAAGCTTTCTTT. This translates into CASSDKLNTEAFF.

The chain combines TRBV19 with TRBJ2-7; 12 positions agree with TRBD2. V lost 4 bases and J lost 1; bases outside the gene matches: 5. Germline CDR1 and CDR2: LNHDA and SQIVND (reference sequence). The CDR3 runs 16 residues. The CDR3 DNA reads as TGTGCCAGTAGTACTCCCGGGACTAGCGGGTCCTACGAGCAGTACTTC. Amino acids: CASSTPGTSGSYEQYF.

The J gene is TRBJ1-2, the V gene TRBV7-9; D possibly corresponds to TRBD1 (5 bases). CDR1 is SEHNR and CDR2 is FQNEAQ in the germline V gene (reference sequence). This CDR3 spans 16 amino acids. V was trimmed by 1 base and J by 5 bases, leaving 17 bases between them. The CDR3 DNA is TGTGCCAGCAGCTTAGGGAACACAAACCGGGGGTATGGCTACACCTTC. This encodes CASSLGNTNRGYGYTF.

The sample holds one count of this clone. This chain uses TRBV4-2 with TRBJ2-1, with 10 positions matching TRBD2. Unmatched junction bases numbered 5, after V lost 0 bases and J lost 3 bases. The V gene's germline CDR1 is LGHNA and CDR2 YNFKEQ. The CDR3 is 17 amino acids. CDR3 in amino acids: CASSQDLLAGGYNEQFF. CDR3 coding DNA: TGTGCCAGCAGCCAAGATCTGTTAGCGGGGGGCTACAATGAGCAGTTCTTC.

CDR3 DNA sequence: TGTGCCAGCAGTTACACCCCCAGGGGGGTTGGGGAGACCCAGTACTTC. Translation gives CASSYTPRGVGETQYF. This chain links TRBV27 with TRBJ2-5; weak D call: TRBD1 (7 bases). Trimming shortened V by 4 bases and J by 5 bases, and 20 bases separated the two germline ends. Germline V gene sequence: CDR1 MNHEY, CDR2 SMNVEV (reference sequence). CDR3 size: 16 residues.